The text below deals with one T cell receptor beta chain. This specimen comes from a study of blood T cell repertoires in COVID-19. On the study more broadly: COVID-19 samples from acute and convalescent phases originated in the United States, Italy and Spain. PBMCs, B-cell-depleted T cells, or T cells were the source of the cDNA or gDNA that made up the material.

This CDR3 has 15 residues. The germline gives CDR1 LGHNA, CDR2 YSLEER. V was shortened by 4 bases and J by 4 bases, with 16 bases between the two germline ends. Enrollment of patients from Seattle took place during active infection, with longitudinal follow-up. The assay was immunoSEQ multiplex PCR, and TCRdb's table has in-frame clones only and misses some. The table has around 220,000 clones, 75% to 85% seen once. This rearrangement joins TRBV4-3 to TRBJ1-1, with D possibly matching TRBD1 (6 bases). Source material: peripheral blood. The sequence came from a woman aged 80 or over with COVID-19, enrolled during active disease. The CDR3 protein is CASSPPDRIGTEAFF. The DNA for the CDR3 is TGCGCCAGCAGCCCACCTGACAGGATAGGCACTGAAGCTTTCTTT.